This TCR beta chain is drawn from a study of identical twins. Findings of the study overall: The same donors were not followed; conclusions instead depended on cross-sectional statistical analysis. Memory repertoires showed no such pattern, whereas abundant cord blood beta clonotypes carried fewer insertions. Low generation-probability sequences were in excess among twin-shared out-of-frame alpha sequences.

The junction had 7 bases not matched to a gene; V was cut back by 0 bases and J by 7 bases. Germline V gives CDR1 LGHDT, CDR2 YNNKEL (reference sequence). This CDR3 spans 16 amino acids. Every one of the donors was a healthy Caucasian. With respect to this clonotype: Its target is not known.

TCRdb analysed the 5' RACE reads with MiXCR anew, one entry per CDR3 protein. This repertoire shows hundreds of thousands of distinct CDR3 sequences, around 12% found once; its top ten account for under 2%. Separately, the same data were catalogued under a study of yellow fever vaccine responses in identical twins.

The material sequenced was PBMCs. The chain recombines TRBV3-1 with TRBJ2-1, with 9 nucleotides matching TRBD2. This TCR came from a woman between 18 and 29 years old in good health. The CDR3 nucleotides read TGTGCCAGCAGCCAAGAGTTGACTAGCGGCAGAAATGAGCAGTTCTTC. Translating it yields CASSQELTSGRNEQFF.